A single sample is the source of the 9 T cell receptor beta chains below, sequenced in a study of regulatory T cells in long-lasting Graves disease. Time point meaning: persistent/refractory GD, antithyroid drugs over 5 years with positive TRAb. PBMC RNA was the source of the TCR library. Arm-PCR of CDR3 regions with iRepertoire HTBI primers generated TCR beta libraries. TCRdb processed the multiplex PCR reads anew with MiXCR; each CDR3 protein has one entry. The sample consists of 500,000 to 800,000 distinct CDR3 sequences, 25% to 35% of them appearing once. Material: peripheral blood mononuclear cells (PBMCs), obtained when the disease was refractory, from a patient treated with antithyroid drugs. The receptor set was obtained from a female donor with Graves disease.

This clonotype has only one observation. The chain links TRBV5-1 to TRBJ2-7, with a tentative D call TRBD2 (5 bases). The germline CDR1 and CDR2 sequences are SGHRS and YFSETQ. V was shortened by 2 bases and J by 2 bases, with 14 bases between the two germline ends. The CDR3 consists of 15 residues. The CDR3 protein is CASSLEGLSTYEQYF. The CDR3 DNA sequence: TGCGCCAGCAGCTTAGAAGGACTTTCGACCTACGAGCAGTACTTC. The variable domain in full, completed from reference TRBV5-1 and TRBJ2-7, reads KAGVTQTPRYLIKTRGQQVTLSCSPISGHRSVSWYQQTPGQGLQFLFEYFSETQRNKGNFPGRFSGRQFSNSRSEMNVSTLELGDSALYLCASSLEGLSTYEQYFGPGTRLTVT.

In its sample, this clonotype was seen a few times. The germline gene is not matched at one end of the junction; a read error may be the cause. The gene calls are TRBV29-1 and TRBJ1-1; unclear D gene. This CDR3 has 14 residues. From germline, CDR1 is SQVTM and CDR2 ANQGSEA. The CDR3 region is CNVDNVRLNTEAFF. CDR3 nucleotides: TGCAACGTTGACAATGTACGGCTGAACACTGAAGCTTTCTTT.

V and J are TRBV3-1 and TRBJ1-3; no clear D gene. Germline V gene data show CDR1 as LGHDT and CDR2 as YNNKEL (reference sequence). This CDR3 has 14 amino acids. V was trimmed by 6 bases and J by 4 bases, leaving 13 bases between them. For the CDR3, the DNA is TGTGCCAGCAGTTTCGACCTAGGAGGAAACACCATATATTTT. Residues: CASSFDLGGNTIYF.

The J gene is TRBJ1-1, the V gene TRBV18, with D unresolved. This CDR3 is built from 13 residues. Germline assignment: CDR1 KGHSH and CDR2 LQKENI. Trimming stripped 3 bases from V and 3 bases from J, with 8 bases between. As DNA, the CDR3 is TGTGCCAGCTCACCTAAACAAGACACTGAAGCTTTCTTT. Encoded protein: CASSPKQDTEAFF.

This clonotype was detected only a few times. The rearrangement joins TRBV2 to TRBJ2-3; D gene unclear. The V end was cut by 4 bases, the J end by 0 bases, with 5 bases between. This CDR3 region has 13 residues. The germline V gene encodes CDR1 SNHLY and CDR2 FYNNEI. The CDR3 region is CASSAGSTDTQYF. CDR3 bases: TGTGCCAGCAGTGCTGGGAGCACAGATACGCAGTATTTT.

The sample holds a few counts of this clonotype. The chain joins TRBV12-3 or TRBV12-4 to TRBJ1-5; 10 positions agree with TRBD1. The V segment lost 6 bases and the J segment 7 bases; nucleotides outside the gene matches: 9. The CDR3 runs 15 residues. The DNA for the CDR3 is TGTGCCAGCAGCCAGCGGGGACAGGGGTACCAGCCCCAGCATTTT. The encoded protein is CASSQRGQGYQPQHF.

The gene calls are TRBV19 and TRBJ1-1; D is unresolved. CDR1 and CDR2 (germline): LNHDA, SQIVND (reference sequence). Trimming removed 4 bases from V and 6 bases from J, with 21 bases in between. The CDR3 runs 16 residues. The CDR3 nucleotides are TGTGCCAGTAGTACGGGCCTCGCGCTGAGGTTGGCTGAAGCTTTCTTT. Translated, it gives CASSTGLALRLAEAFF.

CDR3 loop: CASSVDIPGLVKETQYF. The CDR3 DNA follows: TGTGCCAGCAGCGTCGACATTCCGGGACTAGTAAAAGAGACCCAGTACTTC. The chain employs TRBV9 and TRBJ2-5; 8 bases are shared with TRBD2. Germline V gene data show CDR1 as SGDLS and CDR2 as YYNGEE. The CDR3 extends over 17 amino acids. V was clipped by 2 bases and J by 3 bases; unmatched bases: 12. The full variable domain, with the rest looked up from reference TRBV9 and TRBJ2-5, is DSGVTQTPKHLITATGQRVTLRCSPRSGDLSVYWYQQSLDQGLQFLIQYYNGEERAKGNILERFSAQQFPDLHSELNLSSLELGDSALYFCASSVDIPGLVKETQYFGPGTRLLVL.

Ten or more counts support this clonotype. V gene TRBV28 combines with J gene TRBJ1-1; D remains ambiguous. The V and J ends lost 8 bases and 8 bases respectively, with 15 bases between them. The germline V gene has CDR1 MDHEN and CDR2 SYDVKM. This CDR3 has 12 amino acids. CDR3 sequence (DNA): TGTGCCAGCTGGACGGGTATAATGGAAGCTTTCTTT. Amino acids: CASWTGIMEAFF.